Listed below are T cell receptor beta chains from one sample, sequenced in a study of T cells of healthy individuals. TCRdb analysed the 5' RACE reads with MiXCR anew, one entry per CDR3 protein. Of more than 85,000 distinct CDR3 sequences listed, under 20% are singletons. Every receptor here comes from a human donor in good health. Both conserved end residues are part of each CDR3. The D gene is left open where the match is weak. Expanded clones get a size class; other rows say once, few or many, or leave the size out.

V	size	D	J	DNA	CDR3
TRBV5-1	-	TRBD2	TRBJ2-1	TGCGCCAGCAGCCTCGGACTAGCGGGAGGCAATGAGCAGTTCTTC	CASSLGLAGGNEQFF
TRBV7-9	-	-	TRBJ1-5	TGTGCCAGCAGCTTAGAGGGGAGTAGCAATCAGCCCCAGCATTTT	CASSLEGSSNQPQHF
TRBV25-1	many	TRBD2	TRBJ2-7	TGTGCCAGCACCACCATGGGGGGGAAAAGGGAGCAGTACTTC	CASTTMGGKREQYF
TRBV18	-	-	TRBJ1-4	TGTACCAGCTCACCACCGGGGGTCAATGAAAAACTGTTTTTT	CTSSPPGVNEKLFF
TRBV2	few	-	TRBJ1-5	TGTGCCAGCAGTGAAGGACACGTAACCAATCAGCCCCAGCATTTT	CASSEGHVTNQPQHF
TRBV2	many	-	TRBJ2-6	TGTGCCAGCGGTAACATGGACTCTGGGGCCAACGTCCTGACTTTC	CASGNMDSGANVLTF
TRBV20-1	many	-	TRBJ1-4	TGCAGTGCTAGTCCAACAGCGACCGGTAATGAAAAACTGTTTTTT	CSASPTATGNEKLFF
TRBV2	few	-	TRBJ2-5	TGTGCCAGCAGTGAAGGATACCAAGAGACCCAGTACTTC	CASSEGYQETQYF
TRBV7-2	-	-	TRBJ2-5	TGTGCCAGCAGCTTAGGAGGGAGCCGGAGGGAGACCCAGTACTTC	CASSLGGSRRETQYF
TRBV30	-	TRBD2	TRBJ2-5	TGTGCCTGGAGTCGTAGCGGGGGGGTCCAAGAGACCCAGTACTTC	CAWSRSGGVQETQYF
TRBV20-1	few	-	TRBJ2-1	TGCAGTGCTAGAGATCCCCGCCGAACCTACAATGAGCAGTTCTTC	CSARDPRRTYNEQFF
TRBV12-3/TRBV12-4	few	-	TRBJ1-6	TGTGCCAGCACCCCGCAGGGTCACTCACCCCTCCACTTT	CASTPQGHSPLHF
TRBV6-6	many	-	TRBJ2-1	TGTGCCAGCAGTTACTCGAGTGTGCGGACTTACTCCTACAATGAGCAGTTCTTC	CASSYSSVRTYSYNEQFF
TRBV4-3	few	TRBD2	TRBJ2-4	TGCGCCAGCAGCCAAGATACCCGCGGGGGGGCCCTAGACATTCAGTACTTC	CASSQDTRGGALDIQYF
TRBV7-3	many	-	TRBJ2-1	TGTGCCAGCAGCTTAGCATTCGGGTCCTACAATGAGCAGTTCTTC	CASSLAFGSYNEQFF
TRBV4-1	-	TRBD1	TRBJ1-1	TGCGCCAGCAGCCAAGGGACAGGGCGAGGGACTGAAGCTTTCTTT	CASSQGTGRGTEAFF
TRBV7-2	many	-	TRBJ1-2	TGTGCCAGCAGCTCAACAATCAACTATGGCTACACCTTC	CASSSTINYGYTF
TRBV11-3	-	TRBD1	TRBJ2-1	TGTGCCAGCAGCGTAGGACAGGCTGTCTACAATGAGCAGTTCTTC	CASSVGQAVYNEQFF
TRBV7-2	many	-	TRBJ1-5	TGTGCCAGCAGCCCGCAGGCAGGTTACAATCAGCCCCAGCATTTT	CASSPQAGYNQPQHF
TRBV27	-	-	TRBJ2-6	TGTGCCAGCAGTTTCTCCTTGGGTCCCGGGGCCAACGTCCTGACTTTC	CASSFSLGPGANVLTF
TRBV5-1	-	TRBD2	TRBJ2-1	TGCGCCAGCAGCTCTACTAGCGCCGAGCAGTTCTTC	CASSSTSAEQFF
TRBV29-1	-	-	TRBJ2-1	TGCAGCGTTGTTGCGCAGGCAGGTTACAATGAGCAGTTCTTC	CSVVAQAGYNEQFF
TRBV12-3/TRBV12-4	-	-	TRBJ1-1	TGTGCCAGCAGGTTGAGACAAGACACTGAAGCTTTCTTT	CASRLRQDTEAFF
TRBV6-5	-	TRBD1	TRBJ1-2	TGTGCCAGCAGTTACGCCGGGACAGGGGGCTTCTATGGCTACACCTTC	CASSYAGTGGFYGYTF
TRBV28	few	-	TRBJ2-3	TGTGCCAGCAAGGGTGAGGAGGGGGCAAGCACAGATACGCAGTATTTT	CASKGEEGASTDTQYF
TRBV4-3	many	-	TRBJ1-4	TGCGCCAGCAGCCAAGATTTGGGGGCAACTAATGAAAAACTGTTTTTT	CASSQDLGATNEKLFF
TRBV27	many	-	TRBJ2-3	TGTGCCAGCAGTTCCCCTGGATCTCCCTCCGCAGATACGCAGTATTTT	CASSSPGSPSADTQYF